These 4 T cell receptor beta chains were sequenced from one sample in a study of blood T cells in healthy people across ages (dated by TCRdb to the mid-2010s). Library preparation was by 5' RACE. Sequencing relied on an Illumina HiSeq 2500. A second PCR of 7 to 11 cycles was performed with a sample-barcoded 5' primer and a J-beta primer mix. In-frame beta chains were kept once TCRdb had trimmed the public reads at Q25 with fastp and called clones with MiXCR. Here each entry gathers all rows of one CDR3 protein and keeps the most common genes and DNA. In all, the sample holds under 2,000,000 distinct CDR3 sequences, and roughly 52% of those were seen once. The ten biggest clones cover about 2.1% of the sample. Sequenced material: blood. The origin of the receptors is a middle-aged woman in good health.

CDR3 sequence: CSGGAGPYEQYF. The CDR3 DNA reads TGCAGCGGAGGTGCAGGGCCCTACGAGCAGTACTTC. The rearrangement uses TRBV29-1 and TRBJ2-7, with D tentatively TRBD1 (5 bases). Trimming removed 7 bases from V and 2 bases from J, with 12 bases in between. The CDR3 length is 12 residues. Germline V gene data show CDR1 as SQVTM and CDR2 as ANQGSEA.

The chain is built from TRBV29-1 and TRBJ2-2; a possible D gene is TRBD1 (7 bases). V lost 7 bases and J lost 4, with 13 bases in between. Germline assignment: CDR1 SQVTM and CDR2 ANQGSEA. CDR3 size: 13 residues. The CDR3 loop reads CSGNQGGTGELFF. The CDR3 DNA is TGCAGCGGCAATCAGGGGGGCACCGGGGAGCTGTTTTTT.

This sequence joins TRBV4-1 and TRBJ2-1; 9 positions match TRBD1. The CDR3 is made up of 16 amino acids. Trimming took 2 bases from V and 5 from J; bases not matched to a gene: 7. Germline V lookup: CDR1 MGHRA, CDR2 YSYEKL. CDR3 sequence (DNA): TGCGCCAGCAGCCAACCGACAGGGGGAATGAACAATGAGCAGTTCTTC. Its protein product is CASSQPTGGMNNEQFF.

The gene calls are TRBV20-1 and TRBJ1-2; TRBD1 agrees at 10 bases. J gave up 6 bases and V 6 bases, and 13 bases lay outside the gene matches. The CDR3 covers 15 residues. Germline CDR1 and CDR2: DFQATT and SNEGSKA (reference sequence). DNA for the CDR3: TGCAGTGCGGACAATACCGGGACAGGGGAACATGGCTACACCTTC. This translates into CSADNTGTGEHGYTF.